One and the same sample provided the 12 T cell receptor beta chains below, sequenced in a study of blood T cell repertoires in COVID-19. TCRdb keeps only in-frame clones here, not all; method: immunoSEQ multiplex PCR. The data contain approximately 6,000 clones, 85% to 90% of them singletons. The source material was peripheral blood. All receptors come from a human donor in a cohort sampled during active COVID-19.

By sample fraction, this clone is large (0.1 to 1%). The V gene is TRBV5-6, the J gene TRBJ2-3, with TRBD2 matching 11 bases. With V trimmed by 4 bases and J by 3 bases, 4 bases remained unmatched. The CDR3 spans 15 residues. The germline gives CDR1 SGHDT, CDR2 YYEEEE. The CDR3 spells CASSVAGGLTDTQYF. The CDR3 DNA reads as TGTGCCAGCAGCGTAGCGGGGGGGCTAACAGATACGCAGTATTTT.

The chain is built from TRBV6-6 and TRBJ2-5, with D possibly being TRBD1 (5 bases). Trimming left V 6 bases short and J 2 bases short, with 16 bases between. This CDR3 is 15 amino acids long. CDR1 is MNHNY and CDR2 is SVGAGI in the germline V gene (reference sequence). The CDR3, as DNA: TGTGCCAGCAGACACGGAAGGGGAAAGCAAGAGACCCAGTACTTC. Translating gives CASRHGRGKQETQYF.

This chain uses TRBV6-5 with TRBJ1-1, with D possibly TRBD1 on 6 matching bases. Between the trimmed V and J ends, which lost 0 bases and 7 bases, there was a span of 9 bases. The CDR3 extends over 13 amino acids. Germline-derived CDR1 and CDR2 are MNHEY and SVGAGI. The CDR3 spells CASSYSNRVEAFF. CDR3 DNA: TGTGCCAGCAGTTACTCAAACAGGGTTGAAGCTTTCTTT.

The CDR3 DNA reads as TGTGCCAGCAGCCAAGATATGCGGAGCTCCTATAATTCACCCCTCCACTTT. Protein product: CASSQDMRSSYNSPLHF. The chain uses TRBV3-1 (or the pseudogene TRBV3-2) and TRBJ1-6; D gene ambiguous. Trimming stripped 0 bases from V and 0 bases from J, with 9 bases between. This CDR3 is 17 amino acids long. Germline loops: CDR1 LGHDT, CDR2 YNNKEL (reference sequence).

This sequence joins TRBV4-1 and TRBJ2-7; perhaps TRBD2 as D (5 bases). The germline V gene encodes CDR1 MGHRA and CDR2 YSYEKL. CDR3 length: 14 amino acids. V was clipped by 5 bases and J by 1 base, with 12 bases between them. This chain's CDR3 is CASSTTGISYEQYF. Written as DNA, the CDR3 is TGCGCCAGCAGCACGACGGGGATTTCCTACGAGCAGTACTTC.

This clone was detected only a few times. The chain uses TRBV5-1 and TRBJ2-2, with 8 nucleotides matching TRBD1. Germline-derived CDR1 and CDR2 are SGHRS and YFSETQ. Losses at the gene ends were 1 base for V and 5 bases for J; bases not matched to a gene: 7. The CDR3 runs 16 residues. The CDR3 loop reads CASSLSDRGPTGELFF. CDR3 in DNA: TGCGCCAGCAGCTTGTCCGACAGGGGCCCAACCGGGGAGCTGTTTTTT.

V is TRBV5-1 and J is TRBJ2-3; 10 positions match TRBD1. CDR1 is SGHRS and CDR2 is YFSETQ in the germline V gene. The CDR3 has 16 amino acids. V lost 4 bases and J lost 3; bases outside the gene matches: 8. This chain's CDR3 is CASSEPGQGKTDTQYF. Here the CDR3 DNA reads TGCGCCAGCAGCGAGCCGGGACAGGGGAAGACAGATACGCAGTATTTT.

As DNA, the CDR3 is TGTGCCAGTAGTTTTAGGGGAAGCACAGATACGCAGTATTTT. Protein: CASSFRGSTDTQYF. The chain couples TRBV19 to TRBJ2-3; tentative D call: TRBD1 (5 bases). The CDR3 is made up of 14 amino acids. Germline V gives CDR1 LNHDA, CDR2 SQIVND (reference sequence). Trimming took off 5 bases at V and 0 bases at J, with 9 bases between the two ends.

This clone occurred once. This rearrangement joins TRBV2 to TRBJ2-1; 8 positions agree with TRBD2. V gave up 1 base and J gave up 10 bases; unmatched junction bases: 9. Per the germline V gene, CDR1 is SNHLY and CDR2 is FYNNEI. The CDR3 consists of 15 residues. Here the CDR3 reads CASSEEAGGTGEQFF. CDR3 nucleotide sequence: TGTGCCAGCAGTGAAGAGGCGGGGGGTACAGGGGAGCAGTTCTTC. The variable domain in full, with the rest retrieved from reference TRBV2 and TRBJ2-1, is EPEVTQTPSHQVTQMGQEVILRCVPISNHLYFYWYRQILGQKVEFLVSFYNNEISEKSEIFDDQFSVERPDGSNFTLKIRSTKLEDSAMYFCASSEEAGGTGEQFFGPGTRLTVL.

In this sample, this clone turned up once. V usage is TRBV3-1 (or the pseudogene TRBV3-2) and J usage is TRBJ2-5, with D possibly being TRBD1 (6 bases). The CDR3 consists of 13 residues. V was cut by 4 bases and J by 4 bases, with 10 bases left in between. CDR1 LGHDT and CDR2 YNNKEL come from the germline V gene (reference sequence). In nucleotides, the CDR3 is TGTGCCAGCAGCCTGGGACACGGAGAGACCCAGTACTTC. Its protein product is CASSLGHGETQYF.

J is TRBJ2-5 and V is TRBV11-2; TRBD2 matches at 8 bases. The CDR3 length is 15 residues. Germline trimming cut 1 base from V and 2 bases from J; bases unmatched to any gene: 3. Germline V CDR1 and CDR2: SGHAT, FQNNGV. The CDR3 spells CASSLGQRGQETQYF. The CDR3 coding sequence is TGTGCCAGCAGCTTAGGCCAGCGGGGGCAAGAGACCCAGTACTTC.

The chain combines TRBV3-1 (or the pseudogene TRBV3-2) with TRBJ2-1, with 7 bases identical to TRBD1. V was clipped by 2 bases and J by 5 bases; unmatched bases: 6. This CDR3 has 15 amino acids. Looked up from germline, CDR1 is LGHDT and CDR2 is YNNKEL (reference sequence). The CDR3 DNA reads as TGTGCCAGCAGCCAAAGGGGGCCGGGAAACAATGAGCAGTTCTTC. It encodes CASSQRGPGNNEQFF.